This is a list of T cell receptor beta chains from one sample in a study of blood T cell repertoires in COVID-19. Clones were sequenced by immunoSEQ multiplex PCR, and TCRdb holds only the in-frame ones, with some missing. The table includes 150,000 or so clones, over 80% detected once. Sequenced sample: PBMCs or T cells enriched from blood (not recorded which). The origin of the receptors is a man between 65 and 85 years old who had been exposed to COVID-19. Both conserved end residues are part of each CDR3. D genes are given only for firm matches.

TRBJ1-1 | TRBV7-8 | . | CASSFLTREAEAFF
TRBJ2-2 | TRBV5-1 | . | CASSFRGANTGELFF
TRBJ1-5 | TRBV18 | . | CASSPTTGIQPQHF
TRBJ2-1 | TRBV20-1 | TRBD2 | CSASWDGPGLAGGHESSYNEQFF
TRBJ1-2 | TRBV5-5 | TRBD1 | CASSSDRDYGYTF
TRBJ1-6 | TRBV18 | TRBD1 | CASSPDRVSGSPLHF
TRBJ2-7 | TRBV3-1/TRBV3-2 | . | CASPTGYEQYF
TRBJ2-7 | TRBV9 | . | CASSYSDGSEQYF
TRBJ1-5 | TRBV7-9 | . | CASEEGKSGNQPQHF
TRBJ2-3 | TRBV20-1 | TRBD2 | CSASEAGANTDTQYF
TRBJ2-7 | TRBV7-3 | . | CASSLGRNSYEQYF
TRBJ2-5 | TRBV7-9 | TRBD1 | CASKEPLSRTGGQKETQYF
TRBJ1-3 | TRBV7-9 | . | CASSPLGQGFSGNTIYF
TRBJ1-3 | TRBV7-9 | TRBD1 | CASSLGQGSNTIYF
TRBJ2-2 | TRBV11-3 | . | CASSLEGGGELFF
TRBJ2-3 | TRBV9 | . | CASSGRGEWLDTQYF
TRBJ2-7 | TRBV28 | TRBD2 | CASSPAGTGGPNSSYEQYF
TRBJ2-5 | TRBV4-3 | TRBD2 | CASGTRGETQYF
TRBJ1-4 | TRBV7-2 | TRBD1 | CASSLFTGVTNEKLFF
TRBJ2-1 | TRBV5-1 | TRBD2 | CASSLPSGSIYNEQFF
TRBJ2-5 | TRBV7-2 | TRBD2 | CASSLGPSGSSETQYF
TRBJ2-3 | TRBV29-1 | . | CSARGGGHTDTQYF
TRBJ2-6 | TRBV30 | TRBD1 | CAWTSGTVSGANVLTF
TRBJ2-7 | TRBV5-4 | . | CASSRSGDSSYEQYF
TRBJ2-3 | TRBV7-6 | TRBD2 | CASSLTAGGITDTQYF
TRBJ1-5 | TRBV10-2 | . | CASKRGGESNQPQHF
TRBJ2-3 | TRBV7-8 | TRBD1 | CASSTPGGLQGASDTQYF
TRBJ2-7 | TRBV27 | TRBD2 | CASSIRGGGDVEQYF
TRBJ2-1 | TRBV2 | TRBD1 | CASREGTGSYNEQFF
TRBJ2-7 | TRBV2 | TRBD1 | CASSERTGGSYEQYF
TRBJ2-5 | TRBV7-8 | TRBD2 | CASSLGGHMGPGRRRETQYF
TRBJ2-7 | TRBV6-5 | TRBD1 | CASRPGQGGSYEQYF
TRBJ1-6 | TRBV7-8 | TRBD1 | CASSPRDSNSPLHF
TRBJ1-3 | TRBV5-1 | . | CASRGQGENTIYF
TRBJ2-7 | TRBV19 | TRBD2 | CASSIAGGPYEQYF
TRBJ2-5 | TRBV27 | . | CASSLGRQETQYF
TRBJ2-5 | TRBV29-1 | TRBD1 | CSVERQGGTETQYF
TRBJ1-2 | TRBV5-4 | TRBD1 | CASSSSGGEGGYTF
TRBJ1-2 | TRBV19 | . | CASSIGQFNYGYTF
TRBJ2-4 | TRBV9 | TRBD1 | CASSAKIQGYIQYF
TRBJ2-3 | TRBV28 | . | CASSLRGTLSTDTQYF
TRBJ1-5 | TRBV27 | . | CASGGNQPQHF
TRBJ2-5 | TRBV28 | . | CASTTQGGRVETQYF
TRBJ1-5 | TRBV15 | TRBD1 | CATSRAQRTGNQPQHF
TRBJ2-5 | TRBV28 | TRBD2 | CASQLAGEETQYF
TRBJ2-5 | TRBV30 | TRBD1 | CAWRSRTGSGTQYF
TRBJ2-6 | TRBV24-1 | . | CATSDLQGNVLTF
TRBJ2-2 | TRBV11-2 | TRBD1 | CASSSLTGTEDTGELFF
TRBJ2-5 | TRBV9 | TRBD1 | CASSAGQGNQETQYF
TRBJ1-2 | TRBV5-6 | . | CASRLRGYGYTF
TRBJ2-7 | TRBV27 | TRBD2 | CASSLTSGSYEQYF
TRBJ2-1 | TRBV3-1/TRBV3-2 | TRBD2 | CASSPSGGPYNEQFF